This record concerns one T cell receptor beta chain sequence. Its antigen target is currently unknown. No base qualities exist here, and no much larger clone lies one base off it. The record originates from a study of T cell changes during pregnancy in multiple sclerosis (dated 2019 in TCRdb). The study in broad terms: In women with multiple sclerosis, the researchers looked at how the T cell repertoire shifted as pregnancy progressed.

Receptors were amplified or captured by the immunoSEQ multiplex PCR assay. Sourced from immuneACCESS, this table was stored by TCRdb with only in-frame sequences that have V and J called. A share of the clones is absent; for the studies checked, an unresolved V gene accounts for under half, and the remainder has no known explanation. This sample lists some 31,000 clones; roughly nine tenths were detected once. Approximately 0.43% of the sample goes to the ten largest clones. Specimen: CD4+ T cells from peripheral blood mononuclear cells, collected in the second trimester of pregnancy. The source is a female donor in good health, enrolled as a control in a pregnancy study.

The CDR3 region has the sequence CATRAGTDDYGYTF. Read as DNA, the sequence is TGTGCCACCAGGGCAGGGACAGACGACTATGGCTACACCTTC. The rearranged chain carries TRBV15 and TRBJ1-2; 7 bases in between match TRBD1. For CDR1 and CDR2, the germline V gene (reference sequence) lists LNHNV and YYDKDF. V trim: 6 bases; J trim: 3 bases; unmatched bases: 7. Taken from cysteine to phenylalanine, the CDR3 has 14 residues. CDR3 DNA is the only sequence kept; it has 42 bases, read in frame from the first base.